This record concerns one T cell receptor (beta chain) sequence. The antigen it recognizes is unknown. There are no base qualities to consult, and no much larger clone falls within one base. These data belong to a study of blood T cell repertoires in COVID-19 (dated by TCRdb to the early 2020s). Regarding the study in general: The collaborator samples originated in the United States, Italy and Spain and spanned the acute and convalescent phases of COVID-19. The repertoires were released in a freely available public database intended as a resource for research on the immune response to SARS-CoV-2. Deeply sampled blood TCRbeta repertoires from subjects exposed to, actively infected with, or recovered from COVID-19 were included in the dataset. The prospective study material was composed of cDNA or gDNA derived from T cells, B-cell-depleted T cells, or PBMCs. Where available, HLA class I and class II types were obtained from metadata supplied by the sample provider rather than from assay-based typing. The samples were drawn from two sources: the first 160 participants of the ongoing ImmuneRACE study, and approximately 1,300 subjects contributed by 6 global collaborators. A de-identified subject ID, COVID-19 status, age in years and sex were almost always included in the sample metadata. The research as a whole found: Clinical and demographic metadata were provided uncurated, with the amount varying by source and participant.

TCRbeta CDR3 regions were amplified from genomic DNA by means of the immunoSEQ Assay, a bias-controlled multiplex PCR. Per the authors' processing: The number of nucleated cells in each sample was estimated by amplification of reference gene primers within the assay. To quantify the absolute abundance of each unique TCRbeta CDR3 rearrangement, sequence reads were collapsed and filtered. For each sample, productive Simpson clonality was calculated as the square root of Simpson's diversity index over productive rearrangements. TCRdb retrieved this table from immuneACCESS and kept in-frame rearrangements only. Not all clones are present; in checked studies, unresolved V genes account for under half, and no reason is known for the remainder. Clonal size and the V and J genes are those of that table, whereas D and trimming came from the DNA. This sample gives more than 150,000 clones in total; under 90% of them show up just once. Roughly 0.58% of the sample lies in the top ten.

The collaborating institutions used their own protocols to collect whole blood in K2EDTA tubes. Collaborator samples were shipped for TCRbeta analysis as frozen whole blood, isolated PBMCs, or DNA extracted from either sample type. Its CDR3 holds 11 amino acids, cysteine through phenylalanine. Solely the CDR3 DNA is kept, with 33 bases framed from the first base. V and J are truncated by 7 bases and 13 bases respectively, leaving an intervening sequence of 13 bases. Via the germline V gene, CDR1 is MDHEN and CDR2 SYDVKM. The receptor comes from a man aged 55 to 69 with acute or convalescent COVID-19. Here the chain combines TRBV28 and TRBJ2-2, and perhaps TRBD1 as D gene, on 6 matching bases. Source material: peripheral blood. The CDR3: CASTEQGRLFF. At the DNA level, the sequence is TGTGCCAGCACCGAACAGGGAAGGCTGTTTTTT.